This T cell receptor beta chain was identified during a study of cytomegalovirus exposure and HLA in healthy donors. Study-wide findings and caveats: The study designated about 160 TCR beta chains cytomegalovirus-associated.

The V gene's germline CDR1 is SGHNT and CDR2 YENEEA. The junction had 6 bases not matched to a gene; V was cut back by 3 bases and J by 7 bases. The CDR3 loop spans 15 amino acids. A remark on this clone: Its specificity is not known.

PCR amplification relied on 60 Vbeta primers (plus 13 Jbeta primers). The table came from immunoSEQ multiplex PCR; TCRdb's copy has only in-frame clones and leaves some out. The profile shows 150,000 to 200,000 clones, roughly four fifths of them singletons. The receptor's source is a woman aged 18-30 years in good health and CMV-seronegative. The J gene is TRBJ2-2, the V gene TRBV11-3; the match to TRBD1 covers 9 bases. The sample taken for sequencing was PBMCs. Here the CDR3 DNA reads TGTGCCAGCAGCTTGGGGGACAGGGATCACGGGGAGCTGTTTTTT. Encoded protein: CASSLGDRDHGELFF.